This T cell receptor beta chain appears in the sequencing data of a study of regulatory T cells in long-lasting Graves disease. General study findings and limits: Persistent cases of Graves' showed reduced TCR diversity relative to newly diagnosed patients.

V was trimmed by 2 bases and J by 4 bases, leaving 5 bases between them. Per the germline V gene, CDR1 is KGHSH and CDR2 is LQKENI. CDR3 length: 13 amino acids. Documented time point: newly diagnosed GD, antithyroid drugs for less than 3 months. The TCR library was made from RNA extracted from PBMCs. This clonotype was counted ten times or more. The antigen is undetermined. Researchers made TCR beta libraries by using iRepertoire HTBI primers and running Arm-PCR on CDR3 regions. TCRdb re-analysed the multiplex PCR reads in MiXCR, keeping a single row per CDR3 protein. The sample lists under 300,000 distinct CDR3 sequences, approximately 20% occurring once.

The starting material was peripheral blood mononuclear cells (PBMCs), obtained at new diagnosis, from a patient treated with antithyroid drugs. This sequence joins TRBV18 and TRBJ2-2; no firm D call. The sequence derives from a female donor with Graves disease. The CDR3 region is CASSPEITGELFF. The CDR3 DNA sequence: TGTGCCAGCTCACCAGAAATCACCGGGGAGCTGTTTTTT.